Following are 21 T cell receptor beta chains from one sample sequenced in a study of cytomegalovirus exposure and HLA in healthy donors. This PCR relied on a set of 60 Vbeta primers and 13 Jbeta primers. TCRdb's table, derived via immunoSEQ multiplex PCR, lists solely in-frame clones and lacks some. Listed are around 71,000 clones; 1.5% to 2% falls within the top ten. The sample was PBMCs. These receptors were obtained from a woman aged 25 to 45 in good health and CMV-seronegative.

The genes are TRBV5-7 and TRBJ2-5; TRBD2 matches 11 bases. TRBV5-7 is identified as an open reading frame with a role that is uncertain. The CDR3 runs to 17 residues. V dropped 0 bases and J dropped 5; count of bases not matched to a gene: 9. The CDR3 is CASSLVIAGGPRETQYF. DNA for the CDR3: TGTGCCAGCAGCTTGGTGATAGCGGGGGGGCCACGGGAGACCCAGTACTTC.

V is TRBV19 and J is TRBJ2-3; the D gene is possibly TRBD2 (6 bases). The germline V gene encodes CDR1 LNHDA and CDR2 SQIVND (reference sequence). This CDR3 contains 12 residues. Trimming shortened V by 5 bases and J by 4 bases, and 7 bases separated the two germline ends. The CDR3 reads CASSGGPDTQYF. The CDR3 DNA is TGTGCCAGTAGTGGAGGGCCAGATACGCAGTATTTT.

The chain couples TRBV5-6 to TRBJ2-5; D not certain. This CDR3 is 15 amino acids long. CDR1 and CDR2 from the germline V gene are SGHDT and YYEEEE. Trimming took off 0 bases at V and 2 bases at J, with 11 bases between the two ends. CDR3 residues: CASSLGSYGQETQYF. CDR3 sequence (DNA): TGTGCCAGCAGCTTGGGCTCCTACGGTCAAGAGACCCAGTACTTC.

The chain recombines TRBV11-3 with TRBJ2-7; a weak D match, TRBD2 (6 bases). The V end was cut by 5 bases, the J end by 2 bases, with 13 bases between. The length of the CDR3 is 14 residues. Germline CDR1 SGHNT, CDR2 YENEEA. The CDR3 is CASSPGGNPYEQYF. In DNA form, the CDR3 reads TGTGCCAGCAGCCCTGGGGGGAACCCCTACGAGCAGTACTTC.

The chain recombines TRBV28 with TRBJ1-5, with 8 bases aligning to TRBD1. V gave up 5 bases and J gave up 4 bases; unmatched junction bases: 4. The CDR3 is made up of 14 amino acids. The V gene's germline CDR1 is MDHEN and CDR2 SYDVKM. The CDR3 reads CASSTGQVNQPQHF. CDR3 coding DNA: TGTGCCAGCAGTACGGGACAGGTAAATCAGCCCCAGCATTTT.

This chain connects TRBV18 to TRBJ2-1, with D uncertain. In germline, CDR1 is KGHSH, CDR2 LQKENI. Trimming took 0 bases from V and 3 from J, leaving 6 bases between them. The CDR3 consists of 14 residues. Here the CDR3 reads CASSPPQNYNEQFF. The CDR3, as DNA: TGTGCCAGCTCACCACCTCAGAACTACAATGAGCAGTTCTTC.

This chain connects TRBV18 to TRBJ1-2; the match to TRBD1 covers 7 bases. This CDR3 comprises 13 residues. V trimming: 1 base; J trimming: 6 bases; junction bases outside the gene matches: 2. The germline V gene encodes CDR1 KGHSH and CDR2 LQKENI. CDR3 bases: TGTGCCAGCTCACCACAAACAGGGGATGGCTACACCTTC. Its translation: CASSPQTGDGYTF.

The V and J genes are TRBV29-1 and TRBJ1-2; D call uncertain. Between the trimmed V and J ends, which lost 0 bases and 8 bases, there was a span of 13 bases. The length of the CDR3 is 13 residues. CDR1 and CDR2 (germline): SQVTM, ANQGSEA. In DNA form, the CDR3 reads TGCAGCGTTGAAGATCTCGGAGGGTGGGGCTACACCTTC. Its translation: CSVEDLGGWGYTF.

The genes are TRBV15 and TRBJ1-2; TRBD1 aligns across 8 bases. Germline CDR1 is LNHNV and CDR2 is YYDKDF (reference sequence). With V trimmed by 5 bases and J by 2 bases, 10 bases remained unmatched. The CDR3 spans 16 residues. Here the CDR3 reads CATSSTSTGANYGYTF. CDR3 sequence (DNA): TGTGCCACCAGCTCCACATCGACAGGGGCAAACTATGGCTACACCTTC.

The rearrangement uses TRBV30 and TRBJ1-1; D gene uncertain. CDR3 size: 12 residues. V was trimmed by 8 bases and J by 6 bases, leaving 16 bases between them. Germline values: CDR1 GTSNPN, CDR2 SVGIG (reference sequence). DNA for the CDR3: TGTGCCGCTGGACTCCTAGGAGCTGAAGCTTTCTTT. Translating gives CAAGLLGAEAFF.

The chain combines TRBV4-1 with TRBJ2-7, with 7 positions matching TRBD1. From germline, CDR1 is MGHRA and CDR2 YSYEKL. V dropped 1 base and J dropped 1; count of bases not matched to a gene: 1. This CDR3 spans 14 amino acids. CDR3 in DNA: TGCGCCAGCAGCCAAGTGGGACAGTCCTACGAGCAGTACTTC. Encoded protein: CASSQVGQSYEQYF.

The CDR3 is CASSLTTGGAYEQYF. The CDR3 DNA reads as TGTGCCAGCAGCCTCACGACAGGGGGCGCCTACGAGCAGTACTTC. The rearrangement joins TRBV7-2 to TRBJ2-7, with 10 nucleotides matching TRBD1. The CDR3 contains 15 residues. The junction had 6 bases not matched to a gene; V was cut back by 5 bases and J by 2 bases. CDR1 is SGHTA, CDR2 FQGNSA, per germline.

V and J are TRBV11-3 and TRBJ2-7; 9 bases are a match to TRBD1. The V gene's germline CDR1 is SGHNT and CDR2 YENEEA. The CDR3 totals 13 residues. The J segment lost 6 bases and the V segment lost 4 bases, leaving 4 bases of the junction unmatched. The CDR3 bases are TGTGCCAGCAGCTGGGACAGGGACGGCGAGCAGTACTTC. Amino acids: CASSWDRDGEQYF.

The chain joins TRBV7-6 to TRBJ2-1, with D tentatively TRBD2 (5 bases). V was trimmed by 1 base and J by 8 bases, leaving 12 bases between them. CDR3 length equals 14 residues. Germline loops: CDR1 SGHVS, CDR2 FNYEAQ. CDR3 residues: CASSLVPLDDEQFF. CDR3 bases: TGTGCCAGCAGCTTAGTTCCACTAGACGATGAGCAGTTCTTC.

The gene calls are TRBV6-5 and TRBJ2-4; perhaps TRBD2 as D (6 bases). From germline, CDR1 is MNHEY and CDR2 SVGAGI. The V end was cut by 2 bases, the J end by 12 bases, with 8 bases between. This CDR3 has 11 residues. For the CDR3, the DNA is TGTGCCAGCAGTTACGGGACTCATCAGTACTTC. Translation gives CASSYGTHQYF.

This chain uses TRBV6-5 with TRBJ1-3, with a possible D match to TRBD1 (5 bases). Deletions cut 0 bases from V and 8 bases from J, with 14 bases between. The germline CDR1 and CDR2 sequences are MNHEY and SVGAGI. CDR3 length equals 15 residues. The CDR3 reads CASSYSMGPQDTIYF. The CDR3 nucleotides read TGTGCCAGCAGTTACTCCATGGGGCCCCAGGACACCATATATTTT.

V and J are TRBV6-4 and TRBJ2-6; D is possibly TRBD2 (7 bases). The CDR3 extends over 16 amino acids. Trimming took off 0 bases at V and 4 bases at J, with 10 bases between the two ends. CDR1 is MRHNA and CDR2 is SNTAGT in the germline V gene. CDR3 coding DNA: TGTGCCAGCAGTGACTCGGGGGGGGCCGGGGCCAACGTCCTGACTTTC. This gives the protein CASSDSGGAGANVLTF.

The chain uses TRBV5-4 and TRBJ1-5; TRBD1 is a possible D gene (5 bases). CDR1 and CDR2 from the germline V gene are SGHNT and YYREEE (reference sequence). V shed 1 base and J shed 5 bases, with 10 bases lying between them. The CDR3 contains 14 residues. The CDR3 DNA is TGTGCCAGCAGCTTGTGCGCAGGGTATCAGCCCCAGCATTTT. Protein product: CASSLCAGYQPQHF.

The chain links TRBV10-3 to TRBJ2-7; 11 bases are a match to TRBD1. Germline CDR1 ENHRY, CDR2 SYGVKD. CDR3 size: 12 residues. V was clipped by 11 bases and J by 4 bases; unmatched bases: 4. CDR3 loop: CASGTGGYEQYF. CDR3 DNA: TGTGCCTCCGGGACAGGGGGTTACGAGCAGTACTTC.

The chain is built from TRBV19 and TRBJ1-2; 11 positions agree with TRBD1. V trimming: 3 bases; J trimming: 7 bases; junction bases outside the gene matches: 1. Germline CDR1 LNHDA, CDR2 SQIVND (reference sequence). The CDR3 totals 13 residues. The chain's CDR3 is CASSIGQGAGYTF. The CDR3, as DNA: TGTGCCAGTAGTATCGGACAGGGGGCTGGCTACACCTTC.

The V and J genes are TRBV5-1 and TRBJ2-7, with 7 nucleotides matching TRBD1. Trimming took 0 bases from V and 2 from J; bases not matched to a gene: 2. The CDR3 is 14 amino acids. CDR1 SGHRS and CDR2 YFSETQ come from the germline V gene. Written as DNA, the CDR3 is TGCGCCAGCAGCTTGGGGCAGGGGGCCTACGAGCAGTACTTC. Its translation: CASSLGQGAYEQYF. The full variable domain, its missing parts supplied by reference TRBV5-1 and TRBJ2-7, is KAGVTQTPRYLIKTRGQQVTLSCSPISGHRSVSWYQQTPGQGLQFLFEYFSETQRNKGNFPGRFSGRQFSNSRSEMNVSTLELGDSALYLCASSLGQGAYEQYFGPGTRLTVT.